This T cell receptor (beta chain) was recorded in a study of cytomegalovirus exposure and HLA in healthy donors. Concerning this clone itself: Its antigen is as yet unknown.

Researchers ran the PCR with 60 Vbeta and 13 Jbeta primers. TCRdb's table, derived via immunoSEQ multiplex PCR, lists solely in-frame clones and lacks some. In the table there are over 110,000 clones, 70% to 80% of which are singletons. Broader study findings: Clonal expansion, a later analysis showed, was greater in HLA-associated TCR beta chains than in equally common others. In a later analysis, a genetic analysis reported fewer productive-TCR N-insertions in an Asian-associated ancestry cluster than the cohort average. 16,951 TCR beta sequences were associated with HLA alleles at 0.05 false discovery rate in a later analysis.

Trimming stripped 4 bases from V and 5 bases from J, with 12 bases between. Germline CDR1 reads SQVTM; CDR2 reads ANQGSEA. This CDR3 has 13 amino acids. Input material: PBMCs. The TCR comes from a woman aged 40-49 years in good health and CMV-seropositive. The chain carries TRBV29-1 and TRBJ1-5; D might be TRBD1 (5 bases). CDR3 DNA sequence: TGCAGCGTTGCCCAGGGAGGTCATCAGCCCCAGCATTTT. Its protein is CSVAQGGHQPQHF.